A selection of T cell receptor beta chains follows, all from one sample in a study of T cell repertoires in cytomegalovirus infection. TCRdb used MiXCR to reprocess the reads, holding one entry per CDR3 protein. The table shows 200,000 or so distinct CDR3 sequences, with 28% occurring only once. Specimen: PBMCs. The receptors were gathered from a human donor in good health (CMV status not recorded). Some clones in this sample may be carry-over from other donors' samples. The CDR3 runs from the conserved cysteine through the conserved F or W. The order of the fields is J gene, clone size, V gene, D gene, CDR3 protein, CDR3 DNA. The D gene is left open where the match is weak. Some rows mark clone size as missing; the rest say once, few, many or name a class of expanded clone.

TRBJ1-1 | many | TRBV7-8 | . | CASSLGGASNTEAFF | TGTGCCAGCAGCTTGGGGGGGGCGTCGAACACTGAAGCTTTCTTT
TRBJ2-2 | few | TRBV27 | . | CASSLNGPNTGELFF | TGTGCCAGCAGTTTAAACGGGCCGAACACCGGGGAGCTGTTTTTT
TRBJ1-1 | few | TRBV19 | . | CASTTPAGLNTEAFF | TGTGCCAGTACCACGCCGGCAGGCTTGAACACTGAAGCTTTCTTT
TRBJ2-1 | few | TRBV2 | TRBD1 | CASTRDSLNEQFF | TGTGCCAGCACCCGGGACAGCCTCAATGAGCAGTTCTTC
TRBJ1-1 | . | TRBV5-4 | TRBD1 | CASSLAKWTGDTEAFF | TGTGCCAGCAGCTTGGCAAAATGGACAGGGGACACTGAAGCTTTCTTT
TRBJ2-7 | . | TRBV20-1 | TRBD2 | CSARGGSSSYEQYF | TGCAGTGCTAGGGGGGGGTCTAGCTCCTACGAGCAGTACTTC
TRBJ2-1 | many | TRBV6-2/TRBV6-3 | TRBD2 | CASSYSLAGATNEQFF | TGTGCCAGCAGTTACTCACTAGCGGGGGCAACCAATGAGCAGTTCTTC
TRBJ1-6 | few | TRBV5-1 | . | CASSNGAENSPLHF | TGCGCCAGCAGCAATGGAGCCGAGAATTCACCCCTCCACTTT
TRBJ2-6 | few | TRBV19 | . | CASKVGTNSGANVLTF | TGTGCCAGTAAGGTCGGGACCAACTCTGGGGCCAACGTCCTGACTTTC
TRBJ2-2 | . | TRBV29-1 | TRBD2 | CSGASGDTGELSF | TGCAGCGGAGCTAGCGGAGACACCGGGGAGCTGTCTTTT
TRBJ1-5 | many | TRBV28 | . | CASRNQGRGDQPQHF | TGTGCCAGCAGAAACCAGGGGAGGGGTGATCAGCCCCAGCATTTT
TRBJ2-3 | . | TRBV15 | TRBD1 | CATSREGGTRDTQYF | TGTGCCACCAGCAGAGAAGGGGGCACCCGTGATACGCAGTATTTT
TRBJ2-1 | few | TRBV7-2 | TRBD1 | CASSQQGEEGEQFF | TGTGCCAGCAGCCAACAGGGGGAGGAAGGTGAGCAGTTCTTC
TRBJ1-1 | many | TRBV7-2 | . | CASSLGQGPEAFF | TGTGCCAGCAGCTTAGGGCAGGGCCCTGAAGCTTTCTTT
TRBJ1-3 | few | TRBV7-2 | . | CASSPGRSSGNTIYF | TGTGCCAGCAGCCCAGGACGCAGCTCTGGAAACACCATATATTTT
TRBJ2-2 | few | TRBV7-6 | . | CASTLNTGELFF | TGTGCCAGCACCCTGAACACCGGGGAGCTGTTTTTT
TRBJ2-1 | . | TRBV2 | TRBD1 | CASRTGTGANNEQFF | TGTGCCAGCAGGACCGGGACAGGGGCGAACAATGAGCAGTTCTTC
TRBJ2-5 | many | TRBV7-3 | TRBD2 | CASSSSGEETQYF | TGTGCCAGCAGTTCTAGCGGGGAAGAGACCCAGTACTTC
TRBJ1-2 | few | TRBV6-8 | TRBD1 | CASRGTAYGYTF | TGTGCCAGCAGAGGGACAGCCTATGGCTACACCTTC
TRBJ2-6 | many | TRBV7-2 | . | CASSPQSGSGANVLTF | TGTGCCAGCAGCCCCCAGTCTGGATCTGGGGCCAACGTCCTGACTTTC
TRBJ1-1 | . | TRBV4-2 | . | CASSHAGEGNTEAFF | TGTGCCAGCAGCCATGCAGGGGAAGGGAACACTGAAGCTTTCTTT
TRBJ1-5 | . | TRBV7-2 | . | CASSLGRNGQNRRHF | TGTGCCAGCAGCTTAGGTCGTAATGGACAGAACCGCCGGCATTTT
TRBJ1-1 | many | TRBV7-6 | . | CASKRGEDTEAFF | TGTGCCAGCAAACGGGGGGAGGACACTGAAGCTTTCTTT
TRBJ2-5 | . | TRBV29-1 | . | CSVASGRETQYF | TGCAGCGTTGCGTCCGGGAGAGAGACCCAGTACTTC
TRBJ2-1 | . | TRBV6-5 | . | CASSYGRSNEQFF | TGTGCCAGCAGTTACGGTAGAAGCAATGAGCAGTTCTTC
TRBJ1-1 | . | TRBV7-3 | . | CASSLIHGNTEAFF | TGTGCCAGCAGCTTAATACATGGGAACACTGAAGCTTTCTTT
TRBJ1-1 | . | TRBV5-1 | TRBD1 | CASSRFDRGTEAFF | TGCGCCAGCAGCCGATTCGACAGGGGCACTGAAGCTTTCTTT
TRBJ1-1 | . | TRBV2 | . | CASSEQAGEAFF | TGTGCCAGCAGTGAACAGGCCGGAGAAGCTTTCTTT
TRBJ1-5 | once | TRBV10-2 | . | CASSESRGEGQPQHF | TGCGCCAGCAGTGAGTCGAGGGGCGAAGGTCAGCCCCAGCATTTT
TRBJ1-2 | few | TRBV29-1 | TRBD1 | CSALKTGVRDRGPYHYGYTF | TGCAGCGCGTTGAAGACCGGGGTCCGGGACAGGGGGCCATACCACTATGGCTACACCTTC
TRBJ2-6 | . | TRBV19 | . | CAVEGGGANVLTF | TGTGCCGTAGAAGGGGGTGGGGCCAACGTCCTGACTTTC